The 29 T cell receptor beta chains given below trace back to one sample, sequenced in a study of shared clonotypes between healthy human individuals. TCRdb's copy holds only in-frame clones and misses some; the assay was immunoSEQ multiplex PCR. Found here are about 590,000 clones, 95% to 96% of them singletons; the top ten hold 0.09% to 0.13%. Positively selected for CCR7, the CD45RO-negative cells used as naive CD8 cells excluded terminally differentiated effector memory CD45RA+ cells. Sequencing was performed on naive CD8+ T cells sorted from blood. These receptors all come from a woman in her 30s in good health.

The CDR3 protein is CASSLGQHSNQPQHF. The DNA of the CDR3 is TGTGCCAGCAGCTTAGGCCAGCATAGCAATCAGCCCCAGCATTTT. The rearrangement uses TRBV7-2 and TRBJ1-5, with no clear D. Germline V gene data show CDR1 as SGHTA and CDR2 as FQGNSA. The germline V and J ends were trimmed by 1 base and 0 bases, with 7 bases remaining between them. The CDR3 sequence is 15 residues long.

The rearrangement joins TRBV28 to TRBJ2-7, with no clear D. The germline CDR1 and CDR2 sequences are MDHEN and SYDVKM. This CDR3 is 12 amino acids long. Trimming pared 8 bases from V and 3 bases from J, leaving 11 bases between. Written as DNA, the CDR3 is TGTGCCAGCCGTCAAACACTCTACGAGCAGTACTTC. It is translated as CASRQTLYEQYF.

CDR3 sequence: CASSHLRLGSSYEQYF. CDR3 sequence (DNA): TGTGCCAGCAGTCACCTAAGGCTCGGGAGCTCCTACGAGCAGTACTTC. This chain links TRBV28 with TRBJ2-7; D perhaps matches TRBD2 (6 bases). Trimming removed 5 bases from V and 0 bases from J, with 17 bases in between. Germline-derived CDR1 and CDR2 are MDHEN and SYDVKM. The CDR3 is 16 amino acids.

Notes on this clone: A read error may explain this, as a much larger clone is one base away. This sample includes further DNA sequences coding for the same CDR3. The V and J genes are TRBV6-5 and TRBJ2-7; D gene ambiguous. The length of the CDR3 is 11 residues. Trimming took 4 bases from V and 2 from J, leaving 3 bases between them. Per germline, CDR1 MNHEY and CDR2 SVGAGI. CDR3 in amino acids: CASSSPYEQYF. In DNA, the CDR3 is TGTGCCAGCAGTTCCCCCTACGAGCAGTACTTC.

This clone occurred once. The chain combines TRBV6-5 with TRBJ2-3; D is ambiguous. CDR1 and CDR2 from the germline V gene are MNHEY and SVGAGI. The CDR3 covers 16 residues. V shed 0 bases and J shed 2 bases, with 12 bases lying between them. CDR3: CASSYSSGRYTDTQYF. CDR3 coding DNA: TGTGCCAGCAGTTACTCTTCGGGCAGATACACAGATACGCAGTATTTT.

The chain is built from TRBV29-1 and TRBJ2-1, with 9 bases identical to TRBD1. V shed 3 bases, J shed 1 base, and the junction held 13 bases outside the gene matches. This CDR3 has 18 residues. Germline-derived CDR1 and CDR2 are SQVTM and ANQGSEA. The CDR3 sequence: CSVELGPWTGDSYNEQFF. The CDR3 nucleotides are TGCAGCGTTGAGCTGGGACCATGGACAGGGGATTCCTACAATGAGCAGTTCTTC.

The genes are TRBV10-1 and TRBJ2-3, with 8 bases lining up with TRBD2. The V gene's germline CDR1 is WNHNN and CDR2 SYGVQD (reference sequence). The length of the CDR3 is 17 residues. J gave up 2 bases and V 3 bases, and 10 bases lay outside the gene matches. Here the CDR3 DNA reads TGCGCCAGCAGTGATCAACGGCTAGCGGGTGACACAGATACGCAGTATTTT. This translates into CASSDQRLAGDTDTQYF.

The chain employs TRBV9 and TRBJ2-5; perhaps TRBD2 as D (6 bases). CDR3 size: 16 residues. CDR1 is SGDLS and CDR2 is YYNGEE in the germline V gene. The ends were cut back, 3 bases at V and 7 bases at J, with 22 bases in the middle. CDR3 amino acids: CASSALEVAVLGTQYF. The CDR3 DNA sequence: TGTGCCAGCAGCGCACTCGAGGTAGCGGTCCTAGGGACCCAGTACTTC.

The chain has TRBV7-2 and TRBJ2-7; 8 nucleotides match TRBD1. The V and J ends lost 5 bases and 5 bases, in that order; junction bases with no gene match: 8. Per the germline V gene, CDR1 is SGHTA and CDR2 is FQGNSA. The CDR3 covers 14 residues. As DNA, the CDR3 is TGTGCCAGCAGCCACACCCCGACAGGGGACGAGCAGTACTTC. This gives the protein CASSHTPTGDEQYF.

J is TRBJ2-1 and V is TRBV9; the D is unclear. Trimming pared 3 bases from V and 3 bases from J, leaving 13 bases between. This CDR3 has 15 amino acids. CDR1 and CDR2 from the germline V gene are SGDLS and YYNGEE. CDR3 amino acids: CASSAGLDLYNEQFF. CDR3 DNA sequence: TGTGCCAGCAGCGCCGGTCTAGATCTCTACAATGAGCAGTTCTTC.

The chain employs TRBV28 and TRBJ2-1; 10 bases are shared with TRBD2. The CDR3 is made up of 16 amino acids. J was trimmed by 0 bases and V by 6 bases; bases with no gene match: 5. Germline V CDR1 and CDR2: MDHEN, SYDVKM. The CDR3 DNA follows: TGTGCCAGCAGCGGGACTAGCGAACCCTCCTACAATGAGCAGTTCTTC. Translating it yields CASSGTSEPSYNEQFF. Complete variable domain (other parts from reference TRBV28 and TRBJ2-1): DVKVTQSSRYLVKRTGEKVFLECVQDMDHENMFWYRQDPGLGLRLIYFSYDVKMKEKGDIPEGYSVSREKKERFSLILESASTNQTSMYLCASSGTSEPSYNEQFFGPGTRLTVL.

A word on this clone: Other DNA sequences from this sample encode an identical CDR3 as well. The chain joins TRBV9 to TRBJ2-7; TRBD1 is a possible D gene (5 bases). Germline assignment: CDR1 SGDLS and CDR2 YYNGEE. The CDR3 loop spans 14 amino acids. The V and J ends lost 0 bases and 4 bases respectively, with 11 bases between them. The CDR3 coding sequence is TGTGCCAGCAGCGTAGGTGACAGCTCTTACGAGCAGTACTTC. This codes for CASSVGDSSYEQYF.

The gene calls are TRBV5-1 and TRBJ1-4; D gene unclear. The CDR3 length is 14 residues. The V end was cut by 0 bases, the J end by 5 bases, with 8 bases between. The germline CDR1 and CDR2 sequences are SGHRS and YFSETQ. In DNA, the CDR3 is TGCGCCAGCAGCTTGGACCGTCTAAATGAAAAACTGTTTTTT. Translating it yields CASSLDRLNEKLFF.

This clone was detected only a few times. V and J are TRBV6-4 and TRBJ1-2; D perhaps matches TRBD1 (6 bases). With 0 bases removed from V and 5 bases from J, the gap between germline ends came to 16 bases. Germline loops: CDR1 MRHNA, CDR2 SNTAGT. The CDR3 loop spans 16 amino acids. Here the CDR3 reads CASSDSPGGGLYGYTF. The CDR3 DNA is TGTGCCAGCAGTGACTCACCAGGAGGGGGTTTATATGGCTACACCTTC.

This chain joins TRBV4-1 and TRBJ2-1, with D possibly TRBD2 on 5 matching bases. Germline CDR1 and CDR2: MGHRA and YSYEKL. The CDR3 contains 13 residues. Trimming left V 0 bases short and J 8 bases short, with 8 bases between. The CDR3 DNA reads as TGCGCCAGCAGCCAAGATCGGGAAGATGAGCAGTTCTTC. Its translation: CASSQDREDEQFF.

The CDR3 is CASMGDTQYF. CDR3 DNA: TGTGCCAGCATGGGAGATACGCAGTATTTT. This sequence joins TRBV2 and TRBJ2-3; D unresolved. The CDR3 has 10 residues. The V gene's germline CDR1 is SNHLY and CDR2 FYNNEI. Trimming stripped 7 bases from V and 5 bases from J, with 4 bases between.

The chain recombines TRBV5-1 with TRBJ2-3; weak D call: TRBD2 (6 bases). V lost 4 bases, J lost 3 bases, and 15 bases lay in between. CDR1 SGHRS and CDR2 YFSETQ come from the germline V gene. The CDR3 consists of 15 residues. CDR3 sequence: CASSLLSGETDTQYF. For the CDR3, the DNA is TGCGCCAGCAGCCTGCTGTCGGGAGAGACAGATACGCAGTATTTT.

The chain is built from TRBV28 and TRBJ2-5; D remains unclear. CDR3 length equals 13 residues. With 7 bases removed from V and 2 bases from J, the gap between germline ends came to 11 bases. Germline CDR1 reads MDHEN; CDR2 reads SYDVKM. The CDR3 loop reads CASTVLGQETQYF. The DNA for the CDR3 is TGTGCCAGCACGGTTCTGGGGCAAGAGACCCAGTACTTC.

This chain joins TRBV5-6 and TRBJ2-7; weak D call: TRBD1 (5 bases). The CDR3 extends over 15 amino acids. V was trimmed by 4 bases and J by 3 bases, leaving 17 bases between them. In germline, CDR1 is SGHDT, CDR2 YYEEEE. CDR3 amino acids: CASSPRPGLVYEQYF. The CDR3, as DNA: TGTGCCAGCAGCCCTCGGCCAGGGCTCGTCTACGAGCAGTACTTC.

The chain combines TRBV7-6 with TRBJ1-6, with D perhaps TRBD1 (5 bases). Trimming took off 1 base at V and 8 bases at J, with 12 bases between the two ends. Germline V gene lookup returns CDR1 SGHVS and CDR2 FNYEAQ. CDR3 length: 15 residues. This CDR3 reads CASSLGQGGDSPLHF. CDR3 nucleotides: TGTGCCAGCAGCTTAGGGCAGGGAGGTGATTCACCCCTCCACTTT.

The chain combines TRBV28 with TRBJ2-7; 8 bases line up with TRBD2. Germline-derived CDR1 and CDR2 are MDHEN and SYDVKM. The CDR3 runs 14 residues. V gave up 4 bases and J gave up 2 bases; unmatched junction bases: 4. The CDR3 here is CASSSAGGAYEQYF. CDR3 bases: TGTGCCAGCAGTTCCGCGGGGGGAGCCTACGAGCAGTACTTC.

In the case of this clone: The same CDR3 is also encoded by other DNA sequences in this sample. This chain joins TRBV28 and TRBJ2-7, with 8 bases identical to TRBD2. The junction had 5 bases not matched to a gene; V was cut back by 3 bases and J by 4 bases. This CDR3 spans 14 amino acids. Germline V CDR1 and CDR2: MDHEN, SYDVKM. CDR3 DNA sequence: TGTGCCAGCAGTTTGAGCGGGAGTGGGTACGAGCAGTACTTC. This translates into CASSLSGSGYEQYF.

This sequence joins TRBV25-1 and TRBJ2-1, with D perhaps TRBD1 (5 bases). Germline lookup yields CDR1 MGHDK and CDR2 SYGVNS. This CDR3 contains 15 residues. Trimming removed 4 bases at V and 0 bases at J, with 10 bases between. CDR3: CASSVGASSYNEQFF. Here the CDR3 DNA reads TGTGCCAGCAGTGTTGGGGCCAGCTCCTACAATGAGCAGTTCTTC.

This clone was recorded only once. Other DNA sequences in the sample encode the same CDR3. The V call is TRBV6-1, the J call TRBJ2-1; 8 bases line up with TRBD2. There are 15 residues in the CDR3. Germline V gives CDR1 MNHNS, CDR2 SASEGT. The V and J ends lost 0 bases and 4 bases, in that order; junction bases with no gene match: 2. In nucleotides, the CDR3 is TGTGCCAGCAGTGAAGCGGGACTAGAATACAATGAGCAGTTCTTC. As protein: CASSEAGLEYNEQFF.

This chain connects TRBV27 to TRBJ2-1; 13 positions agree with TRBD2. V dropped 5 bases and J dropped 7; count of bases not matched to a gene: 14. Germline V gene sequence: CDR1 MNHEY, CDR2 SMNVEV (reference sequence). This CDR3 spans 18 amino acids. DNA of the CDR3: TGTGCCAGCAGTCAACTGGGACTAGCGGGACTCCTTGGGAATGAGCAGTTCTTC. It is translated as CASSQLGLAGLLGNEQFF.

The chain carries TRBV7-9 and TRBJ1-2; TRBD1 is a possible D gene (6 bases). From germline, CDR1 is SEHNR and CDR2 FQNEAQ (reference sequence). Trimming took 4 bases from V and 0 from J, leaving 15 bases between them. The CDR3 length is 16 residues. The CDR3: CASSSADRHPNYGYTF. The CDR3 DNA follows: TGTGCCAGCAGCTCCGCCGACAGGCACCCTAACTATGGCTACACCTTC.

V and J are TRBV29-1 and TRBJ2-7; D gene ambiguous. CDR1 is SQVTM, CDR2 ANQGSEA, per germline. Trimming shortened V by 1 base and J by 4 bases, and 8 bases separated the two germline ends. The CDR3 length is 12 residues. The CDR3 bases are TGCAGCGTTGAAGTAGTGCCTTACGAGCAGTACTTC. Its protein is CSVEVVPYEQYF.

This chain connects TRBV7-9 to TRBJ1-2; the match to TRBD1 covers 8 bases. Germline V lookup: CDR1 SEHNR, CDR2 FQNEAQ (reference sequence). The CDR3 extends over 16 amino acids. Trimming removed 5 bases from V and 3 bases from J; junction bases left unmatched: 11. CDR3 protein: CASSRTGSVEDYGYTF. CDR3 in DNA: TGTGCCAGCAGCCGGACAGGGTCGGTTGAAGACTATGGCTACACCTTC.

The chain couples TRBV30 to TRBJ2-3; tentative D call: TRBD2 (5 bases). This CDR3 region has 14 residues. The V end lost 1 base, the J end lost 2 bases, and 10 bases lay between the germline ends. Germline assignment: CDR1 GTSNPN and CDR2 SVGIG (reference sequence). This CDR3 reads CAWSEGEYTDTQYF. For the CDR3, the DNA is TGTGCCTGGAGTGAGGGAGAGTACACAGATACGCAGTATTTT.